These 22 T cell receptor beta chains were sequenced from one sample in a study of T cell repertoires in cytomegalovirus infection. Using its own MiXCR run on the reads, TCRdb lists one record per CDR3 protein. The sample has approximately 500,000 distinct CDR3 sequences, 15% to 20% seen once; the top ten hold 20% to 30%. The sequenced sample was CD8+ T cells from PBMCs. These receptors came from a human donor in good health (CMV status not recorded). Some clones in this sample may be carry-over from other donors' samples.

With respect to this clonotype: One junction end does not reproduce the germline sequence, and a read error may be involved. The chain links TRBV27 to TRBJ2-5, with D unclear. Germline V gene sequence: CDR1 MNHEY, CDR2 SMNVEV (reference sequence). This CDR3 comprises 12 residues. This chain's CDR3 is CASSLNYETQCF. CDR3 nucleotides: TGTGCCAGCAGTTTAAACTACGAGACCCAGTGCTTC.

This clonotype was seen at least ten times. The rearrangement joins TRBV6-2 or TRBV6-3 to TRBJ1-2; 8 bases agree with TRBD1. With 4 bases clipped from V and 2 bases from J, the junction kept 3 bases outside the gene matches. Germline assignment: CDR1 MNHEY and CDR2 SVGEGT. This CDR3 is 14 amino acids long. The CDR3 is CASSSRTGNYGYTF. CDR3 coding DNA: TGTGCCAGCAGTTCCCGGACAGGGAACTATGGCTACACCTTC.

This clonotype has ten or more counts. The chain is built from TRBV6-1 and TRBJ2-7; D is undetermined. Trimming removed 5 bases at V and 4 bases at J, with 9 bases between. The CDR3 has 12 residues. The V gene's germline CDR1 is MNHNS and CDR2 SASEGT. The CDR3 sequence: CASSTRRYEQYF. As DNA, the CDR3 is TGTGCCAGCAGTACCCGACGTTACGAGCAGTACTTC.

In its sample, this clonotype was seen a few times. The chain is built from TRBV6-5 and TRBJ2-7; 7 bases are a match to TRBD2. Germline values: CDR1 MNHEY, CDR2 SVGAGI. This CDR3 has 14 amino acids. V lost 6 bases, J lost 0 bases, and 5 bases stayed unmatched. The CDR3 DNA sequence: TGTGCCAGCAGCCACACGGGGGGCTCCTACGAGCAGTACTTC. This translates into CASSHTGGSYEQYF.

On this clonotype itself: With a much larger clone just one base away, this may be a read error. This likely comes from a read error, as the CDR3 has no conserved phenylalanine or tryptophan at its end. This rearrangement joins TRBV10-3 to TRBJ2-1; D is tentatively TRBD1 or TRBD2 (6 bases each). The CDR3 loop spans 14 amino acids. Germline V lookup: CDR1 ENHRY, CDR2 SYGVKD. With 11 bases removed from V and 4 bases from J, the gap between germline ends came to 18 bases. The CDR3 protein is CAAALGGGYNEQFL. For the CDR3, the DNA is TGTGCCGCCGCGCTAGGAGGGGGATACAATGAGCAGTTCTTA.

This clonotype was detected many times. J is TRBJ1-1 and V is TRBV7-6; possibly TRBD1 for D (5 bases). The CDR3 loop spans 14 amino acids. Germline CDR1 SGHVS, CDR2 FNYEAQ. V lost 4 bases and J 1 base, leaving 10 bases between the germline ends. This CDR3 reads CASSSAGRNTEAFF. The CDR3 DNA sequence: TGTGCCAGCAGCTCGGCAGGGAGGAACACTGAAGCTTTCTTT.

This clonotype was found many times. The CDR3 does not close with the conserved phenylalanine or tryptophan, likely indicating a read error. No DNA is shown, since the ends of the CDR3 on it are uncertain; the CDR3 is the one TCRdb lists. V gene TRBV6-1 combines with J gene TRBJ1-1; TRBD1 reflects the table's D call only, with no check against the DNA. Germline-derived CDR1 and CDR2 are MNHNS and SASEGT. The CDR3 comprises 14 residues, both ends counted. The CDR3 loop reads CASSDFNGRGFVHD.

This sequence joins TRBV7-2 and TRBJ2-7; a weak D match, TRBD2 (5 bases). This CDR3 spans 14 amino acids. From germline, CDR1 is SGHTA and CDR2 FQGNSA. V was pared by 1 base and J by 2 bases, with 9 bases between. The CDR3 loop is CASSLGLLAYEQYF. The CDR3, as DNA: TGTGCCAGCAGCTTAGGACTACTTGCCTACGAGCAGTACTTC.

CDR3 nucleotides: TGTGCCAGCAGTTTACCTGGGACTAGAGAAACCGGGGAGCTGTTTTTT. Its protein is CASSLPGTRETGELFF. The genes are TRBV12-3 or TRBV12-4 and TRBJ2-2, with TRBD2 matching over 8 bases. V trimming: 2 bases; J trimming: 5 bases; junction bases outside the gene matches: 7. There are 16 residues in the CDR3.

In its sample, this clonotype was seen many times. V gene TRBV20-1 combines with J gene TRBJ1-2; 9 bases are shared with TRBD1. Germline V gene sequence: CDR1 DFQATT, CDR2 SNEGSKA (reference sequence). V lost 3 bases, J lost 6 bases, and 11 bases stayed unmatched. The length of the CDR3 is 15 residues. The CDR3 nucleotides read TGCAGTGCTAGTTCCCCCGGACAGGGGCGACATGGCTACACCTTC. It translates to CSASSPGQGRHGYTF.

This clonotype has at least ten counts. The genes are TRBV6-5 and TRBJ2-5, with D perhaps TRBD1 or TRBD2 (5 bases each). With 0 bases removed from V and 5 bases from J, the gap between germline ends came to 19 bases. Germline V gene lookup returns CDR1 MNHEY and CDR2 SVGAGI. The CDR3 sequence is 17 residues long. The CDR3 coding sequence is TGTGCCAGCAGTTACTCCCAGGGCCGCAGGGACGTTGAGACCCAGTACTTC. Its translation: CASSYSQGRRDVETQYF.

Notes on this clonotype: This may be a read error: a much more frequent sequence differs by one nucleotide. V is TRBV10-3 and J is TRBJ2-2; 8 positions agree with TRBD1. J lost 4 bases, V lost 8 bases, and 12 bases had no gene match. The CDR3 has 16 residues. Germline V gives CDR1 ENHRY, CDR2 SYGVKD. DNA of the CDR3: TGTGCCATCCTACGGGGGACAGGCAATCTCACCGGGGAGCTGTTTTTT. Its protein is CAILRGTGNLTGELFF.

The V and J genes are TRBV20-1 and TRBJ2-1; 12 bases fit TRBD2. The germline V gene has CDR1 DFQATT and CDR2 SNEGSKA (reference sequence). The J segment lost 6 bases and the V segment lost 5 bases, leaving 5 bases of the junction unmatched. The CDR3 length is 14 residues. In DNA form, the CDR3 reads TGCAGTGCTTCTAGCGGGGGGGCCTTCAATGAGCAGTTCTTC. It translates to CSASSGGAFNEQFF.

This clonotype was picked up a small number of times. The chain couples TRBV4-3 to TRBJ1-3; D not certain. V was clipped by 0 bases and J by 3 bases, with 15 bases between them. The CDR3 is 17 residues long. Per the germline V gene, CDR1 is LGHNA and CDR2 is YSLEER. The DNA of the CDR3 is TGCGCCAGCAGCCAAGAGGCAAAAATTGAGGGTGGAAACACCATATATTTT. Translating gives CASSQEAKIEGGNTIYF.

The rearrangement uses TRBV19 and TRBJ1-2; 10 nucleotides match TRBD1. CDR1 is LNHDA, CDR2 SQIVND, per germline (reference sequence). V gave up 4 bases and J gave up 8 bases; unmatched junction bases: 7. This CDR3 region has 14 residues. The DNA for the CDR3 is TGTGCCAGTAGTACGGGACAGGGGCGGTGGGGCTACACCTTC. Its protein is CASSTGQGRWGYTF.

This clonotype was counted ten times or more. CDR3 sequence: CASSFRQGGNQPQHF. CDR3 nucleotides: TGTGCCAGCAGCTTTCGACAGGGTGGCAATCAGCCCCAGCATTTT. The rearrangement uses TRBV11-2 and TRBJ1-5; 7 nucleotides agree with TRBD1. Germline trimming cut 3 bases from V and 2 bases from J; bases unmatched to any gene: 4. CDR1 and CDR2 (germline): SGHAT, FQNNGV. The CDR3 is made up of 15 amino acids. Filled out from reference TRBV11-2 and TRBJ1-5, the complete variable domain reads EAGVAQSPRYKIIEKRQSVAFWCNPISGHATLYWYQQILGQGPKLLIQFQNNGVVDDSQLPKDRFSAERLKGVDSTLKIQPAKLEDSAVYLCASSFRQGGNQPQHFGDGTRLSIL.

V is TRBV14 and J is TRBJ2-7; 10 bases agree with TRBD2. The length of the CDR3 is 15 residues. The V gene's germline CDR1 is SGHDN and CDR2 FVKESK. J was trimmed by 4 bases and V by 4 bases; bases with no gene match: 7. CDR3 region: CASSPPSSGRYEQYF. For the CDR3, the DNA is TGTGCCAGCAGCCCCCCTTCTAGCGGGAGATACGAGCAGTACTTC.

The rearrangement joins TRBV5-5 to TRBJ2-1; 13 nucleotides match TRBD2. This CDR3 has 17 amino acids. The ends lost 3 bases at V and 3 bases at J; junction bases unmatched: 6. From germline, CDR1 is SGHKS and CDR2 YYEKEE (reference sequence). The CDR3 sequence: CASSSGLAGPLYNEQFF. CDR3 bases: TGTGCCAGCAGCTCGGGACTAGCGGGACCACTCTACAATGAGCAGTTCTTC.

This clonotype was seen ten or more times. CDR3 DNA: TGTGCCAGCAGCTTAACACTAGCGGGGATTTACAATGAGCAGTTCTTC. Its translation: CASSLTLAGIYNEQFF. The chain links TRBV11-2 to TRBJ2-1; 10 bases align to TRBD2. J lost 4 bases, V lost 2 bases, and 5 bases had no gene match. Germline CDR1 and CDR2: SGHAT and FQNNGV. The CDR3 consists of 16 residues.

The chain carries TRBV2 and TRBJ2-7; 8 bases align to TRBD1. Germline CDR1 reads SNHLY; CDR2 reads FYNNEI. With 6 bases clipped from V and 3 bases from J, the junction kept 13 bases outside the gene matches. The CDR3 is 16 amino acids. The CDR3 spells CASRPLDREIFYEQYF. CDR3 nucleotides: TGTGCCAGCAGGCCCCTGGACAGGGAAATATTCTACGAGCAGTACTTC.

This clonotype was seen repeatedly, ten times or more. The rearrangement joins TRBV7-3 to TRBJ2-3; 11 bases fit TRBD2. Per germline, CDR1 SGHTA and CDR2 FQGTGA. J gave up 6 bases and V 6 bases, and 8 bases lay outside the gene matches. This CDR3 is 15 amino acids long. CDR3 sequence: CASRPTSGSSDTQYF. The CDR3 DNA reads TGTGCCAGCAGACCTACTAGCGGGAGTTCGGATACGCAGTATTTT.

This clonotype has more than one count but fewer than ten. The CDR3 loop is CASSPGLGDYEQYF. The CDR3 nucleotides are TGTGCCAGCAGTCCGGGACTAGGGGACTACGAGCAGTACTTC. The chain has TRBV27 and TRBJ2-7; TRBD2 agrees at 8 bases. The length of the CDR3 is 14 residues. J gave up 3 bases and V 5 bases, and 6 bases lay outside the gene matches. From germline, CDR1 is MNHEY and CDR2 SMNVEV (reference sequence).